This T cell receptor (beta chain) is drawn from a study of OX40 agonist ivuxolimab in advanced cancers. Regarding the study in general: Ivuxolimab, which targeted the costimulatory receptor OX40 (CD134), was an agonistic, fully human IgG2 monoclonal antibody. Intravenous ivuxolimab was administered to patients every 2 weeks at six dose levels: 0.01, 0.1, 0.3, 1.5, 3 and 10 mg/kg. Of the 50 to 55 dose-escalation patients, hepatocellular carcinoma was present in some 19, melanoma in about 15, renal cell carcinoma in 9 and head and neck cancer in 9. A male proportion of roughly 85% and a mean age of about 60 years, ranging from 23 to 79, were recorded for the dose-escalation cohort. Patients were allowed to have had prior anti-PD-1, anti-PD-L1 or anti-CTLA-4 therapy, and approximately 41% of the dose-escalation patients had previously received checkpoint inhibitors. Three dose-escalation patients achieved partial responses, one with hepatocellular carcinoma and two with cutaneous melanoma. The purpose of peripheral TCRbeta sequencing was to test whether ivuxolimab changed TCR sequence diversity and led to clonal T-cell expansion. The paper covers the monotherapy dose-escalation part of the phase I ivuxolimab trial, which included N of about 56 patients.

To sequence the TCRbeta CDR3 region, genomic DNA was isolated from the sorted cells. The immunoSEQ Assay was used to sequence the TCRbeta CDR3 regions. In TCRdb, the immuneACCESS table is reduced to in-frame sequences with V and J assigned. These tables do not hold every clone; where another copy was compared, an unresolved V gene accounts for under half, and the others remain unexplained. The sample table records some 68,000 clones; roughly 80% of these occur just once. Clones ranked in the top ten supply approximately 1.5% of the sample. General study outcomes and caveats: At doses from 0.1 to 3.0 mg/kg, clonal expansion was seen in both CD4+ and CD8+ blood T cells between baseline and week 6. Partial responders in the 0.1-3.0 mg/kg groups had among the lowest normalized peripheral clonal expansion, especially among CD8+ T cells. After ivuxolimab, CD8+ T cells had more expanded clones than CD4+ T cells on average. The antigen specificity of the clonally expanded peripheral T cells was not determined. Low levels of normalized T-cell clonal expansion were also seen in some nonresponding patients.

The trial excluded patients who had a history of autoimmune disease or were on systemic immunosuppression. Peripheral blood for TCR sequencing was collected from all dose cohorts at baseline, on cycle 4 day 1, and on cycle 7 day 1. The samples were taken from a phase I, first-in-human, multicenter, open-label dose-escalation trial of ivuxolimab. The trial enrolled adults with locally advanced or metastatic head and neck squamous cell, hepatocellular, melanoma or renal cell carcinoma. Before TCR sequencing, CD4+ and CD8+ T cells were separately sorted from peripheral blood. Spanning cysteine to phenylalanine, the CDR3 consists of 16 amino acids. CDR3 DNA only is kept here, 48 bases in frame from base 1. The germline V gene sets CDR1 to SGHVS and CDR2 to FNYEAQ. The junction shows trimming of 4 bases on V and 5 bases on J, plus 20 bases between the germline ends. To note about this clone: Its antigen specificity is not known. Qualities for individual bases were not recorded, and no much larger clone is one base off.

The starting material was CD4+ or CD8+ T cells sorted from blood, obtained in a trial of the OX40 agonist ivuxolimab. This chain is built from TRBV7-6 and TRBJ1-2, with TRBD1 tentatively as D gene (5 bases match). The receptor's source is an adult with an advanced solid tumor such as melanoma, head and neck, liver or kidney cancer. The CDR3 loop reads CASSSWTIKDGYGYTF. The DNA reads as follows: TGTGCCAGCAGCTCTTGGACAATAAAAGATGGGTATGGCTACACCTTC.